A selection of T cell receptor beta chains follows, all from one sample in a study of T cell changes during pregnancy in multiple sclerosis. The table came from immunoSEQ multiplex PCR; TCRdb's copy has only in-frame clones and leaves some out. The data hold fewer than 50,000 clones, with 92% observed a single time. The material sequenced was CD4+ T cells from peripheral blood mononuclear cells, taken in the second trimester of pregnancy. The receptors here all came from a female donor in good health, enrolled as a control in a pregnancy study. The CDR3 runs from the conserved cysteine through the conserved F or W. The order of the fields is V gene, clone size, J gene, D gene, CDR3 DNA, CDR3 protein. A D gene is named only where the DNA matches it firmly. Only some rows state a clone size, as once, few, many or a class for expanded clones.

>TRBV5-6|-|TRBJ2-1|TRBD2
TGTGCCAGCAGCTTTTTTACTAGCGGGGCTAGTGAGCAGTTCTTC
CASSFFTSGASEQFF
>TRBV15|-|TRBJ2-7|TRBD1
TGTGCCACCAGCAGAGTGCGGGGACAGGGGGCATACGAGCAGTACTTC
CATSRVRGQGAYEQYF
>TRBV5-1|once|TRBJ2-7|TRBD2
TGCGCCAGCAGCTTGGGGACTAGCGGGGCCCTACTTTCCTACGAGCAGTACTTC
CASSLGTSGALLSYEQYF
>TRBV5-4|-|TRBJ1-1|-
TGTGCCAGCAGCTGGCCGGGACAAGGTAACACTGAAGCTTTCTTT
CASSWPGQGNTEAFF
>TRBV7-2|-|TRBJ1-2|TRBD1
TGTGCCAGCAGTCCACAGACAGGGGGCAACTATGGCTACACCTTC
CASSPQTGGNYGYTF
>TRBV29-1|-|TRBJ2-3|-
TGCAGCGTTGAAGAGGGCCGGGGATCAGATACGCAGTATTTT
CSVEEGRGSDTQYF
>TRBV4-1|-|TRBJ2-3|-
TGCGCCAGCAGCCATCCCCTGGAGACTAATACGCAGTATTTT
CASSHPLETNTQYF
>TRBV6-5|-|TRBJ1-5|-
TGTGCCAGCAGTTTACGACAGGGCAATCAGCCCCAGCATTTT
CASSLRQGNQPQHF
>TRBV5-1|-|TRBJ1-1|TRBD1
TGCGCCAGCAGCCCTGACAGGGGTGTCACTGAAGCTTTCTTT
CASSPDRGVTEAFF
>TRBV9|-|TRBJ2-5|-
TGTGCCAGCAGCGTAGATGCGGGGAAGGAGACCCAGTACTTC
CASSVDAGKETQYF
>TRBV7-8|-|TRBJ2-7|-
TGTGCCAGCAGCTTAGAAACAGGCTACGAGCAGTACTTC
CASSLETGYEQYF
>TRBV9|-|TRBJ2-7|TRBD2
TGTGCCAGCAGTCCGGGACTAGCGGGGCTCGAGCAGTACTTC
CASSPGLAGLEQYF
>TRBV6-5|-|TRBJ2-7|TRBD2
TGTGCCAGCAGGTGGACTAGCGGGCACGAGCAGTACTTC
CASRWTSGHEQYF
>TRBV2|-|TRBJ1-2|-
TGTGCCAGCAGTGAAGAACGGGAAGGCTACACCTTC
CASSEEREGYTF
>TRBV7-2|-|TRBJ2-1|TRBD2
TGTGCCAGCAGCTTAGTTGCTAGCGGGGGGCCCTTCTACAATGAGCAGTTCTTC
CASSLVASGGPFYNEQFF
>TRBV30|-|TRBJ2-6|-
TGTGCCTGGAGTGTTAGCTCTGGGGCCAACGTCCTGACTTTC
CAWSVSSGANVLTF
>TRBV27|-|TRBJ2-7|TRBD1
TGTGCCAGCAGTTCTTCCGGGACAGGTCCGTACGAGCAGTACTTC
CASSSSGTGPYEQYF
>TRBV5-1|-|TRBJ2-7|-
TGCGCCAGCAGCTTGGAGGGGGTAAACGAGCAGTACTTC
CASSLEGVNEQYF
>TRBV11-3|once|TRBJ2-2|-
TGTGCCAGCAGCCCCCTCGGGGTTGCCGGGGAGCTGTTTTTT
CASSPLGVAGELFF
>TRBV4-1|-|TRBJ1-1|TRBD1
TGCGCCAGCAGCCAAGGTTACAGGGGGAAGAACACTGAAGCTTTCTTT
CASSQGYRGKNTEAFF
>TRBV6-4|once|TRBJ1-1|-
TGTGCCAGCCCGACAGGTCACAAAACTGAAGCTTTCTTT
CASPTGHKTEAFF
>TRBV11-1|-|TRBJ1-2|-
TGTGCCAGCAGCTTAATCGATGGCTACACCTTC
CASSLIDGYTF
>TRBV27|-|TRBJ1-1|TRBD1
TGTGCCAGCAGTCTCCGACAGGGAAGAGCTTTCTTT
CASSLRQGRAFF
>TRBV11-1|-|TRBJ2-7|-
TGTGCCAGCAGCTTAGATCCAGGGGAGCGCGAGCAGTACTTC
CASSLDPGEREQYF
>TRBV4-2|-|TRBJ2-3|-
TGTGCCAGCAGCCATGACCTCCAAGGAGGAGATACGCAGTATTTT
CASSHDLQGGDTQYF
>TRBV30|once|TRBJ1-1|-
TGTGCCTGGAGTGCCACAGGGAACACTGAAGCTTTCTTT
CAWSATGNTEAFF
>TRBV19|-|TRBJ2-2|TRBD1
TGTGCCAGTAGTACGACAGGGGGAACCGGGGAGCTGTTTTTT
CASSTTGGTGELFF
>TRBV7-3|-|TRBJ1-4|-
TGTGCCAGCAGCTTCGTCACAGGGAGATCGCCTAATGAAAAACTGTTTTTT
CASSFVTGRSPNEKLFF
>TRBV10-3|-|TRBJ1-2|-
TGTGCCATCAGTAAGGGGCCGGGGGAAGAGGACTACACCTTC
CAISKGPGEEDYTF
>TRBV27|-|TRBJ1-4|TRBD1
TGTGCCAGCAGTTTGACAGGGGGTGAAAAACTGTTTTTT
CASSLTGGEKLFF
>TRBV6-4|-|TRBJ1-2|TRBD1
TGTGCCAGCAAGAAAACCCGGGACAGCGACTACACCTTC
CASKKTRDSDYTF
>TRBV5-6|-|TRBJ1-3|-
TGTGCCAGCAGCTTGGTCAGGGGCGTCTCGGGAAACACCATATATTTT
CASSLVRGVSGNTIYF
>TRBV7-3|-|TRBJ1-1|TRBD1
TGTGCCAGCAGCTTCACAGGGGGCAGTTTGAACACTGAAGCTTTCTTT
CASSFTGGSLNTEAFF
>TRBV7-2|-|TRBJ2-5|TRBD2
TGTGCCAGCAGCCGGACTAGCGGGGTGAAAGAGACCCAGTACTTC
CASSRTSGVKETQYF
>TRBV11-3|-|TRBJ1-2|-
TGTGCCAGCAGCTTAGGGGGCAAATCGGCGGTTTTAGGTGGCTACACCTTC
CASSLGGKSAVLGGYTF
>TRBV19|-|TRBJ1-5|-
TGTGCCAGTCGAGAGCAGGGTAATAGCAATCAGCCCCAGCATTTT
CASREQGNSNQPQHF
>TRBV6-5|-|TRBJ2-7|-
TGTGCCAGCAGTTACTCGAGTAACAGCTACGAGCAGTACTTC
CASSYSSNSYEQYF
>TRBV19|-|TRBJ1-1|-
TGTGCCACTGCTTCCCCGGGGGGCCCGAACACTGAAGCTTTCTTT
CATASPGGPNTEAFF
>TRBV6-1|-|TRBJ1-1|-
TGTGCCAGCACCTCAAACACCAACACTGAAGCTTTCTTT
CASTSNTNTEAFF
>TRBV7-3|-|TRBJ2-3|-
TGTGCCAGCAGCTTAACGGGGGGAGTAGGGCAGTATTTT
CASSLTGGVGQYF
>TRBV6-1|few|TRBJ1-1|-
TGTGCCAGCAGTTGGGGGCAGAACACTGAAGCTTTCTTT
CASSWGQNTEAFF
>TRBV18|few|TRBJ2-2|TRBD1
TGTGCCAGCTCCCTACGGACAGGGAACACCGGGGAGCTGTTTTTT
CASSLRTGNTGELFF
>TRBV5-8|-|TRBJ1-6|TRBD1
TGTGCCAGCAGTATTCGAGGGACAGGCCATAATTCACCCCTCCACTTT
CASSIRGTGHNSPLHF
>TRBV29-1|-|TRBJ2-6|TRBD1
TGCAGCGCGGTGGGGACAGGAACGGATGGGGCCAACGTCCTGACTTTC
CSAVGTGTDGANVLTF
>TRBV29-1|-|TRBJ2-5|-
TGCAGCGTTGAAGAAGTCGGACATGGGACCCAGTACTTC
CSVEEVGHGTQYF
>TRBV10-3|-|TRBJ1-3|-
TGTGCCATCAGTGAGCCGCGCCCACCCCCCTTTGTGAACTCTGGAAACACCATATATTTT
CAISEPRPPPFVNSGNTIYF
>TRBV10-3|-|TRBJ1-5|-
TGTGCCATCTCCGGGGAAAGCAATCAGCCCCAGCATTTT
CAISGESNQPQHF
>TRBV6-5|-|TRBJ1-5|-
TGTGCCAGCAGTGCGACAGGACGGAATCAGCCCCAGCATTTT
CASSATGRNQPQHF
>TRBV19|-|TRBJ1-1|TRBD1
TGTGCCAGTAGTATAGGGCAGGGGGCAGCAGCTTTCTTT
CASSIGQGAAAFF
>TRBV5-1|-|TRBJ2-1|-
TGCGCCAGCAGCTTGGCCGCGGGCAATGAGCAGTTCTTC
CASSLAAGNEQFF
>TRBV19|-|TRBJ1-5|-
TGTGCCAGTAACTCCGGTGAAGGGGTTAATCAGCCCCAGCATTTT
CASNSGEGVNQPQHF
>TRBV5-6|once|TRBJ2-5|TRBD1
TGTGCCAGCAGTAGGGGACAGAAAGAGACCCAGTACTTC
CASSRGQKETQYF
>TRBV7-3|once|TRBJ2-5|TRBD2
TGTGCCAGCAGCTTATCGAGACTAGCGGGGACCCAGTACTTC
CASSLSRLAGTQYF
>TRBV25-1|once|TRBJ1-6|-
TGTGCCAGCAGCGCGGACGGGATTAATTCACCCCTCCACTTT
CASSADGINSPLHF
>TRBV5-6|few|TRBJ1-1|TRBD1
TGTGCCAGCAGCTCTGACAGGGGCATGAACACTGAAGCTTTCTTT
CASSSDRGMNTEAFF
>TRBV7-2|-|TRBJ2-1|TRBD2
TGTGCCAGCAGCTTAGAGGGCCGAGAGCGGGAATTCTTC
CASSLEGREREFF
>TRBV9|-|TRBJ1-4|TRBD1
TGTGCCAGCGGGACAGGGGGCCGTGAAAAACTGTTTTTT
CASGTGGREKLFF
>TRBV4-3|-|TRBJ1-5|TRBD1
TGCGCCAGCAGCCAAGATTTGGGACAGGGGGCGCAGGGCAATCAGCCCCAGCATTTT
CASSQDLGQGAQGNQPQHF
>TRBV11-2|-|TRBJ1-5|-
TGTGCCAGCAGCCCTTGCAGACAGTGGCATTTT
CASSPCRQWHF
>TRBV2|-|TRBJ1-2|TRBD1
TGTGCCAGCAGTGGCATGGACAGGGTATTTTACTACGGCTACACCTTC
CASSGMDRVFYYGYTF